The subject of this entry is one TCR beta chain. This entry is derived from a study of vaccination and CD4 T cells after COVID-19. This CDR3 region has 15 residues. V dropped 6 bases and J dropped 3 bases, with 13 bases sitting between them. The germline CDR1 and CDR2 sequences are KGHDR and SFDVKD. From the PCR reads, TCRdb called clonotypes with MiXCR, one entry per CDR3 protein. This table has more than 35,000 distinct CDR3 sequences, about 34% appearing once. The time point was: late sampling 161 to 241 days after vaccination in a few convalescent patients. This sample comprised CD4+ T cells from blood, obtained about 7 months after SARS-CoV-2 vaccination. This TCR was recovered from a human donor who had recovered from COVID-19. J is TRBJ2-2 and V is TRBV24-1, with D possibly being TRBD2 (5 bases). This chain's CDR3 is CATSSSRVYTGELFF. The CDR3 DNA reads as TGTGCCACCAGTTCCTCGAGGGTCTACACCGGGGAGCTGTTTTTT.